This TCR beta chain was captured by sequencing in a study of OX40 agonist ivuxolimab in advanced cancers. Some background on the complete study: Ivuxolimab was a fully human IgG2 agonistic monoclonal antibody targeting the costimulatory receptor OX40 (CD134). Intravenous ivuxolimab was administered to patients every 2 weeks at six dose levels: 0.01, 0.1, 0.3, 1.5, 3 and 10 mg/kg. Of the approximately 54 patients in dose escalation, around 19 had hepatocellular carcinoma, about 15 had melanoma, 9 had renal cell carcinoma and 9 had head and neck cancer. In the dose-escalation cohort, approximately 80% of patients were male, and the mean age was approximately 60 years with a range of roughly 20 to 80. Prior anti-PD-1, anti-PD-L1 or anti-CTLA-4 therapy was permitted, and checkpoint inhibitors had been received by more than 35% of dose-escalation patients. Partial responses occurred in three dose-escalation patients, of whom one had hepatocellular carcinoma and two had cutaneous melanoma. The purpose of peripheral TCRbeta sequencing was to test whether ivuxolimab changed TCR sequence diversity and led to clonal T-cell expansion. The paper reports the monotherapy dose-escalation portion (N ≈ 50 patients) of the phase I ivuxolimab trial.

Genomic DNA was isolated from the sorted cells so that the TCRbeta CDR3 region could be sequenced. TCRbeta CDR3 regions were sequenced using the immunoSEQ Assay. TCRdb stores this immuneACCESS table with in-frame sequences only. Part of the clones is absent; in the studies checked, under half of the shortfall reflects unresolved V genes, and no reason is known for the rest. The sample data list 40,000 to 50,000 clones, and approximately 80% of these were observed just once. Approximately 16% of the sample is held by the ten biggest clonotypes. Patients with autoimmune disease history or receiving systemic immunosuppression were excluded from the trial. In every dose cohort, peripheral blood was drawn for TCR sequencing at baseline, cycle 4 day 1, and cycle 7 day 1. Samples came from an open-label, multicenter, first-in-human phase I dose-escalation trial of ivuxolimab. The trial enrolled adults with locally advanced or metastatic head and neck squamous cell, hepatocellular, melanoma or renal cell carcinoma. Before TCR sequencing, CD4+ T cells and CD8+ T cells were sorted from peripheral blood as separate populations.

Beyond this particular receptor, the publication reports: Antigen specificity was not determined for the clonally expanded peripheral T cells. Low levels of normalized T-cell clonal expansion were also shown by some nonresponding patients. At doses of 0.1 to 3.0 mg/kg, clonal expansion of both CD4+ and CD8+ blood T cells was observed from baseline to week 6. After ivuxolimab, CD8+ T cells had more expanded clones than CD4+ T cells on average. Partial responders in the 0.1-3.0 mg/kg groups had among the lowest normalized peripheral clonal expansion, especially among CD8+ T cells.

Comment on this clone: Its antigen target is currently unknown. Per-nucleotide qualities are absent, and no much larger clonotype sits a single base away.

The germline V gene yields SGHDT for CDR1 and YYEEEE for CDR2. The germline V and J ends show losses of 0 bases and 6 bases respectively, and no gene match explains 7 bases of the junction. Its CDR3 holds 15 amino acids, cysteine through phenylalanine. CDR3 DNA is the only sequence kept; it has 45 bases, read in frame from the first base. Sequenced material: CD4+ or CD8+ T cells sorted from blood, taken in a trial of the OX40 agonist ivuxolimab. The chain was built from TRBV5-6 and TRBJ2-7; the junction holds 9 bases that match TRBD1. The TCR sequence derives from an adult with an advanced solid tumor such as melanoma, head and neck, liver or kidney cancer. For the CDR3, the sequence is CASSLVGTGFSEQYF. The sequence in DNA is TGTGCCAGCAGCTTGGTGGGGACAGGGTTCTCCGAGCAGTACTTC.